This T cell receptor (beta chain) is drawn from a study of cytomegalovirus exposure and HLA in healthy donors. 60 Vbeta and 13 Jbeta primers were used in PCR. Clones were sequenced by immunoSEQ multiplex PCR, and TCRdb holds only the in-frame ones, with some missing. The sample shows more than 140,000 clones, around 80% of them seen only once. CDR1 and CDR2 from the germline V gene are SGDLS and YYNGEE. The CDR3 runs 13 residues. Trimming shortened V by 4 bases and J by 6 bases, and 13 bases separated the two germline ends. The TCR sequence derives from a man in his forties in good health and CMV-seronegative. The rearrangement uses TRBV9 and TRBJ1-1; perhaps TRBD1 as D (5 bases). The sample consisted of PBMCs. The CDR3 loop is CASSPRWGAEAFF. The CDR3 coding sequence is TGTGCCAGCAGCCCCCGCTGGGGGGCTGAAGCTTTCTTT. Full variable domain (outside the CDR3, taken from reference TRBV9 and TRBJ1-1): DSGVTQTPKHLITATGQRVTLRCSPRSGDLSVYWYQQSLDQGLQFLIQYYNGEERAKGNILERFSAQQFPDLHSELNLSSLELGDSALYFCASSPRWGAEAFFGQGTRLTVV.